This is a list of T cell receptor beta chains from one sample in a study of response to subunit inactivated influenza vaccine. TCRdb reprocessed the RT-PCR reads with MiXCR, giving one entry per CDR3 protein. The repertoire holds around 710,000 distinct CDR3 sequences, with more than 11% as singletons. Here the sequenced sample was PBMCs from blood, taken around 15 days before vaccination. These TCRs come from a middle-aged man who received an inactivated influenza vaccine. CDR3s include the opening cysteine and the closing phenylalanine or tryptophan. A D gene is named only where the DNA matches it firmly. Part of the rows lack a size; the others show once, few, many or a class for expanded clones.

j_call	d_call	clone_size	v_call	cdr3_nt	cdr3_aa
TRBJ1-5	-	many	TRBV12-3/TRBV12-4	TGTGCCAGCAGTTTAGGGGGGGGTCAGCCCCAGCATTTT	CASSLGGGQPQHF
TRBJ2-7	-	-	TRBV20-1	TGCAGTGCTAGCAGACAGGTCTACGAGCAGTACTTC	CSASRQVYEQYF
TRBJ1-6	-	-	TRBV6-5	TGTGCCAGCAGTTTCGCCGGGACACCCCTCCACTTT	CASSFAGTPLHF
TRBJ2-1	-	many	TRBV7-9	TGTGCCAGCAAGGCGGTATACAATGAGCAGTTCTTC	CASKAVYNEQFF
TRBJ2-1	TRBD2	-	TRBV27	TGTGCCAGCACGACTAGCGGGCATAATGAGCAGTTCTTC	CASTTSGHNEQFF
TRBJ2-1	-	few	TRBV12-3/TRBV12-4	TGTGCCAGCAGTTTAGGGTCCTCAAGGGAGCAGTTCTTC	CASSLGSSREQFF
TRBJ2-3	TRBD2	few	TRBV20-1	TGCAGTGCTAGGGGGGAGACTAGCGGGAGGTCGGCAGATACGCAGTATTTT	CSARGETSGRSADTQYF
TRBJ2-7	-	-	TRBV19	TGTGCCAGTAGTCCGCAGACTAGTTCCGAGCAGTACTTC	CASSPQTSSEQYF
TRBJ2-7	TRBD2	-	TRBV10-3	TGTGCCATCACTGACTCGGGACTAGCGGATTACGAGCAGTACTTC	CAITDSGLADYEQYF
TRBJ1-1	-	-	TRBV6-2/TRBV6-3	TGTGCCAGCAGCTCTTACCCACAGGCCCTGGGGGAGAACACTGAAGCTTTCTTT	CASSSYPQALGENTEAFF
TRBJ2-3	-	-	TRBV4-2	TGTGCCAGCAGCCAAGTGGCAGGGAGTATAGATACGCAGTATTTT	CASSQVAGSIDTQYF
TRBJ2-2	TRBD2	many	TRBV5-1	TGCGCCAGCAGCCAAACTAGCGGCCCTTTCACCGGGGAGCTGTTTTTT	CASSQTSGPFTGELFF
TRBJ2-1	-	few	TRBV21-1	TGTGCCAGCAGCAAAGCTAACCGTCGAAGCTCCTACAATGAGCAGTTCTTC	CASSKANRRSSYNEQFF
TRBJ2-5	-	-	TRBV28	TGTGCCAGCAGCCTCGACAGGTACGAGACCCAGTACTTC	CASSLDRYETQYF
TRBJ1-6	-	-	TRBV20-1	TGCAGTGCGTCACAGGAGCCTAATTCACCCCTCCACTTT	CSASQEPNSPLHF
TRBJ2-5	TRBD2	-	TRBV11-2	TGTGCCAGCAGCTCGACTAGCGGGGAGACCCAGTACTTC	CASSSTSGETQYF
TRBJ2-3	-	-	TRBV28	TGTGCCAGCATTCCCCCCAGCGGAAGCACAGATACGCAGTATTTT	CASIPPSGSTDTQYF
TRBJ1-2	-	few	TRBV7-2	TGTGCCAGCAGCCCGGGCCTCCTTAACTATGGCTACACCTTC	CASSPGLLNYGYTF
TRBJ2-1	TRBD2	-	TRBV5-1	TGCGCCAGCAGCTTGAATTCCGGGAGGGCCTCCTACAATGAGCAGTTCTTC	CASSLNSGRASYNEQFF
TRBJ2-2	-	once	TRBV12-3/TRBV12-4	TGTGCCAGCAGTTTAGTCCAAACCGGGGAGCTGTTTTTT	CASSLVQTGELFF
TRBJ2-1	TRBD1	-	TRBV24-1	TGTGCCACCAGTGACATAAACAGGGGGAATAATGAGCAGTTCTTC	CATSDINRGNNEQFF
TRBJ1-2	-	-	TRBV20-1	TGCAGTGCTAGGGCCGGGTCCTTCTATGGCTACACCTTC	CSARAGSFYGYTF
TRBJ2-3	TRBD2	few	TRBV9	TGTGCCAGCAGCATCCTAGCGGGGCGAGGCACAGATACGCAGTATTTT	CASSILAGRGTDTQYF
TRBJ1-1	-	many	TRBV6-5	TGTGCCAGCAGTTACTCGCCGGGACAAAAGGGGGAGAACACTGAAGCTTTCTTT	CASSYSPGQKGENTEAFF
TRBJ2-7	-	-	TRBV28	TGTGCCAGCAGCCTCATTGGAGGGGTGACAGAGTACGAGCAGTACTTC	CASSLIGGVTEYEQYF
TRBJ2-1	-	few	TRBV27	TGTGCCAGCAGTTTTGAGGCTCCGGCCTACAATGAGCAGTTCTTC	CASSFEAPAYNEQFF
TRBJ2-5	-	-	TRBV2	TGTGCCAGCAGTGAGTTACGGGACCAAGAGACCCAGTACTTC	CASSELRDQETQYF
TRBJ1-6	-	few	TRBV10-3	TGTGCCATCAGTGTGACAGCTTTTAATTCACCCCTCCACTTT	CAISVTAFNSPLHF
TRBJ2-5	-	-	TRBV7-2	TGTGCCAGCAGCTTAGACCGATTCCAAGAGACCCAGTACTTC	CASSLDRFQETQYF
TRBJ1-2	TRBD1	few	TRBV6-1	TGTGCCAGCAGCCTCCATTCGGGACAGATCTGGGATGGCTACACCTTC	CASSLHSGQIWDGYTF
TRBJ2-1	TRBD2	few	TRBV12-3/TRBV12-4	TGTGCCAGCAGGGGGTCCGGGCGGGAGTCCAATGAGCAGTTCTTC	CASRGSGRESNEQFF
TRBJ2-3	-	few	TRBV12-3/TRBV12-4	TGTGCCAGCAGGGGGGACCCCGCAGATACGCAGTATTTT	CASRGDPADTQYF
TRBJ1-4	TRBD1	many	TRBV9	TGTGCCAGCAGCGCCCAATCGACAGGGCTCAGGGAAAAACTGTTTTTT	CASSAQSTGLREKLFF
TRBJ2-5	-	-	TRBV6-2/TRBV6-3	TGTGCCAGCAGTTACCGCGGGATAAATTTCGGGTTAGAGACCCAGTACTTC	CASSYRGINFGLETQYF
TRBJ2-1	TRBD2	few	TRBV5-1	TGCGCCAGCAGCTGGACGACTAGCGTGATCTCCTACAATGAGCAGTTCTTC	CASSWTTSVISYNEQFF
TRBJ2-5	-	few	TRBV20-1	TGCAGTGCTAGAGAGGGCTCAGGGGTGGAAGAGACCCAGTACTTC	CSAREGSGVEETQYF
TRBJ2-1	TRBD1	few	TRBV4-1	TGCGCCAGCAGCCATATGGGACAGGGGGGCTATGAGCAGTTCTTC	CASSHMGQGGYEQFF
TRBJ2-1	-	-	TRBV14	TGTGCCAGCAGCCCTGGGGGGTCCGGTACGGGTGAGCAGTTCTTC	CASSPGGSGTGEQFF
TRBJ2-2	TRBD1	few	TRBV10-3	TGTGCCATCAGTGATCACACAGGGGCGGACACCGGGGAGCTGTTTTTT	CAISDHTGADTGELFF
TRBJ2-1	TRBD2	few	TRBV6-5	TGTGCCAGCAGTTACCCCTTCCTGGCGGGGGGTTACAATGAGCAGTTCTTC	CASSYPFLAGGYNEQFF
TRBJ2-3	TRBD2	few	TRBV4-1	TGCGCCAGCAGCCAAGTCTCTAGCGGGGGTACAGATACGCAGTATTTT	CASSQVSSGGTDTQYF